This T cell receptor beta chain was found in a study of monozygotic twins with inflammatory bowel disease. The CDR3 runs to 17 residues. Germline CDR1 KGHDR, CDR2 SFDVKD. Each TCR library used 3500 ng of total RNA. For each CDR3 protein, TCRdb gives one entry from its re-call of the 5' RACE reads, without DNA. The sample data list more than 120,000 distinct CDR3 sequences. Sequenced sample: blood. The chain couples TRBV24-1 to TRBJ2-2; TCRdb names TRBD1, which stays unverified in the absence of DNA. The clonotype comes from a human donor with ulcerative colitis or Crohn's disease, or a healthy co-twin of an affected twin (not recorded which). CDR3 amino acids: CATSDVAPGSGTGELFF.